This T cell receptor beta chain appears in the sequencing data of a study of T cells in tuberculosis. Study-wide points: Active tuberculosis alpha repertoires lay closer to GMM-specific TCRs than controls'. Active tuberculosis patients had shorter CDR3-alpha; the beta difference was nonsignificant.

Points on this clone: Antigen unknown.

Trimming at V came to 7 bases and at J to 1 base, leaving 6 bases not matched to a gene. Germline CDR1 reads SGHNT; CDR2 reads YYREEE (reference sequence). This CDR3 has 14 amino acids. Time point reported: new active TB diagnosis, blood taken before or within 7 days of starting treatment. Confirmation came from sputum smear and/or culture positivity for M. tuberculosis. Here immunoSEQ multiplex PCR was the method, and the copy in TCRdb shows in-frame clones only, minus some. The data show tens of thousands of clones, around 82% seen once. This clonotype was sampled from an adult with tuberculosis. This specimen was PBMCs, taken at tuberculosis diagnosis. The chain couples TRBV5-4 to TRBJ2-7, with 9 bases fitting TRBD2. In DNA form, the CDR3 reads TGTGCCAGCGAACAGGGACTAGCATCCTACGAGCAGTACTTC. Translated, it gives CASEQGLASYEQYF.